The clone carrying this T cell receptor beta chain was recorded once. The antigen is unknown. This entry is derived from a study of OX40 agonist ivuxolimab in advanced cancers. Study context: Antecedent anti-PD-1, anti-PD-L1 or anti-CTLA-4 therapy was permissible, with about 40% having received some. Findings and limits, study-wide: Clonal expansion by week 6 occurred in CD4+ and CD8+ blood T cells (at 0.1 to 3.0 mg/kg).

Trimming removed 6 bases at V and 1 base at J, with 12 bases between. CDR1 and CDR2 from the germline V gene are MDHEN and SYDVKM. The CDR3 sequence is 15 residues long. Sequencing was performed with immunoSEQ multiplex PCR; in TCRdb, only in-frame clones are kept and a portion is missing. The sample lists some 80,000 clones, roughly 81% occurring once. This clonotype was obtained from an adult with an advanced solid tumor such as melanoma, head and neck, liver or kidney cancer. The chain joins TRBV28 to TRBJ2-2, with TRBD1 as a possible D gene (6 bases). The source material was CD4+ or CD8+ T cells sorted from blood, sampled in a trial of the OX40 agonist ivuxolimab. CDR3 sequence (DNA): TGTGCCAGCAGGAAGGACAGCCAGAACACCGGGGAGCTGTTTTTT. Translation: CASRKDSQNTGELFF.